The rows below give T cell receptor beta chains drawn from one sample of a study of T cell changes during pregnancy in multiple sclerosis. The assay was immunoSEQ multiplex PCR, and TCRdb's table has in-frame clones only and misses some. The sample has tens of thousands of clones, about 89% seen once. The starting material was CD8+ T cells from peripheral blood mononuclear cells, obtained in the first trimester of pregnancy. All receptors come from a female donor with multiple sclerosis, enrolled in a pregnancy study. Both conserved end residues are trimmed from each CDR3. Each record gives: CDR3 length, V gene, CDR3 protein.

len: 16; v_gene: TRBV27; CDR3aa: ASSSLGAGGPNYNEQF
len: 13; v_gene: TRBV4-1; CDR3aa: ASSQAQGQMNEQF
len: 10; v_gene: TRBV29-1; CDR3aa: SVSSGGYEQY
len: 12; v_gene: TRBV4-1; CDR3aa: ASSQGTSEDTQY
len: 14; v_gene: TRBV4-2; CDR3aa: ASSQDSTGGIYEQY
len: 13; v_gene: TRBV5-1; CDR3aa: ASSAGTARLDTQY
len: 13; v_gene: TRBV4-2; CDR3aa: ASSPAGQHTDTQY
len: 16; v_gene: TRBV19; CDR3aa: ASSIDLGQGGYYNEQF
len: 14; v_gene: TRBV9; CDR3aa: ASSEDIQGKNTEAF
len: 13; v_gene: TRBV7-2; CDR3aa: ASSLASGGGDEQF
len: 12; v_gene: TRBV7-6; CDR3aa: ASSLAGQVYEQY
len: 15; v_gene: TRBV15; CDR3aa: ATSRVPGQANTGELF
len: 15; v_gene: TRBV27; CDR3aa: ASTLGGTEINTGELF
len: 11; v_gene: TRBV28; CDR3aa: ASCYSGANVLT
len: 12; v_gene: TRBV7-9; CDR3aa: ASTHEGWYNEQF
len: 10; v_gene: TRBV13; CDR3aa: ASQQGPGELF
len: 15; v_gene: TRBV18; CDR3aa: ASSPTGSGANYNEQF
len: 17; v_gene: TRBV9; CDR3aa: ASSVAHRAQPPGANVLT
len: 13; v_gene: TRBV10-3; CDR3aa: AISNQAASLYGYT
len: 12; v_gene: TRBV6-5; CDR3aa: ASRRDYLWETQY
len: 13; v_gene: TRBV27; CDR3aa: ASSRALAGVDEQY
len: 14; v_gene: TRBV5-1; CDR3aa: ASSWIEREDPIEQY
len: 11; v_gene: TRBV7-9; CDR3aa: ASSFPGQRGYT
len: 14; v_gene: TRBV4-3; CDR3aa: ASSRWGTDQSYEQY
len: 12; v_gene: TRBV27; CDR3aa: ATKRELSYNEQF
len: 14; v_gene: TRBV4-2; CDR3aa: ASSQDIGTGPGEQY
len: 11; v_gene: TRBV27; CDR3aa: ASRPGGGYEQY
len: 13; v_gene: TRBV28; CDR3aa: ASSWTGIRTGELF
len: 13; v_gene: TRBV6-1; CDR3aa: ASSAFRTDTDTQY
len: 13; v_gene: TRBV6-6; CDR3aa: ASSGLGGVNTEAF
len: 13; v_gene: TRBV15; CDR3aa: ATSRGTSGSNEQF
len: 12; v_gene: TRBV9; CDR3aa: ASSEGLAGGGQF
len: 12; v_gene: TRBV5-4; CDR3aa: ASSGQGRAHEQY